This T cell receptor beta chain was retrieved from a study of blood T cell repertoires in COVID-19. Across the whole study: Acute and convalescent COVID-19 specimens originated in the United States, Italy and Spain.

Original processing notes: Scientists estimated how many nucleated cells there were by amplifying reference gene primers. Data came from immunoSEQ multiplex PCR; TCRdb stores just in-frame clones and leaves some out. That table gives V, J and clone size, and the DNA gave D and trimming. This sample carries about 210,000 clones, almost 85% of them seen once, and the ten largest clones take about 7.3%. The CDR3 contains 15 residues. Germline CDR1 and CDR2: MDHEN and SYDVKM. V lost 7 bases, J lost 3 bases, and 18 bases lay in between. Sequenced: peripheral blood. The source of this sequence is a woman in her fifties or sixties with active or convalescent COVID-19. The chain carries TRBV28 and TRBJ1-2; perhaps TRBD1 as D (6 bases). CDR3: CASKQSPGGDYGYTF. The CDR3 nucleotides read TGTGCCAGCAAACAGAGCCCGGGGGGCGACTATGGCTACACCTTC.